This entry lists 29 T cell receptor beta chains sequenced from one sample in a study of CD8 T cells in ankylosing spondylitis (dated by TCRdb to 2016 to 2017). Library preparation was by 5' RACE. Sequencing instrument: Illumina HiSeq 2500. TCRdb's own reprocessing of the public reads used fastp at Q25 and MiXCR and kept productive beta chains. Rows merge per CDR3 protein into single entries with the most common DNA and genes. The sample table lists over 450,000 distinct CDR3 sequences, roughly an eighth of them with a count of one. The ten largest make up about 6.8% of the sample. Their target antigens are unknown. The paper's findings and limits, for the study overall: A TCR beta motif made up of about eight highly homologous amino acid variants appeared to be characteristic of blood from ankylosing spondylitis patients.

The sample taken for sequencing was blood, either unsorted or a sorted T cell fraction (not recorded which). These receptors were taken from a male donor with ankylosing spondylitis.

This clonotype has just a few counts. The chain combines TRBV20-1 with TRBJ2-1, with 14 bases that match TRBD2. The CDR3 consists of 17 residues. V gave up 6 bases and J gave up 4 bases; unmatched junction bases: 11. Per the germline V gene, CDR1 is DFQATT and CDR2 is SNEGSKA (reference sequence). DNA of the CDR3: TGCAGTGCCCCGGGACTAGCGGGAGAGGGGTTATACAATGAGCAGTTCTTC. Translated: CSAPGLAGEGLYNEQFF.

The rearrangement links TRBV4-2 to TRBJ2-1; 9 positions agree with TRBD2. Germline CDR1 is LGHNA and CDR2 is YNFKEQ. J lost 1 base, V lost 4 bases, and 2 bases had no gene match. The CDR3 runs 15 residues. The CDR3 nucleotides are TGTGCCAGCAGCCGACTAGCGGAGTCCTACAATGAGCAGTTCTTC. It is translated as CASSRLAESYNEQFF.

Many counts were recorded for this clonotype. The V and J genes are TRBV18 and TRBJ2-2; D call uncertain. Germline-derived CDR1 and CDR2 are KGHSH and LQKENI. This CDR3 is built from 11 residues. V was shortened by 9 bases and J by 4 bases, with 6 bases between the two germline ends. The CDR3 reads CASSGTGELFF. The DNA for the CDR3 is TGTGCCAGTTCGGGCACCGGGGAGCTGTTTTTT.

This clonotype was seen a handful of times. The V call is TRBV4-1, the J call TRBJ2-2, with D uncertain. Looked up from germline, CDR1 is MGHRA and CDR2 is YSYEKL. V was shortened by 0 bases and J by 4 bases, with 12 bases between the two germline ends. This CDR3 has 16 residues. The CDR3 region is CASSQDTVWGTGELFF. The CDR3, as DNA: TGCGCCAGCAGCCAAGACACAGTTTGGGGCACCGGGGAGCTGTTTTTT.

This clonotype was detected a few times. This chain's CDR3 is CATSDLASGRYSNEQFF. CDR3 nucleotide sequence: TGTGCCACCAGTGATTTGGCTAGCGGGAGATATTCCAATGAGCAGTTCTTC. V and J are TRBV24-1 and TRBJ2-1, with 10 bases fitting TRBD2. Looked up from germline, CDR1 is KGHDR and CDR2 is SFDVKD. The CDR3 is 17 residues long. V shed 0 bases and J 6 bases; nucleotides not matched to a gene: 7.

The CDR3 sequence is CASSIIRDRASGANVLTF. As DNA, the CDR3 is TGTGCCAGCAGCATCATCCGGGACAGAGCCTCTGGGGCCAACGTCCTGACTTTC. The V gene is TRBV13, the J gene TRBJ2-6; TRBD1 agrees at 7 bases. After removal of 5 bases from V and 0 bases from J, the junction contained 10 bases not matched to a gene. The germline gives CDR1 PRHDT, CDR2 FYEKMQ (reference sequence). There are 18 residues in the CDR3.

This clonotype was counted between two and nine times. The V gene is TRBV5-1, the J gene TRBJ1-1, with unresolved D. This CDR3 region has 14 residues. With 2 bases removed from V and 6 bases from J, the gap between germline ends came to 14 bases. Germline V lookup: CDR1 SGHRS, CDR2 YFSETQ. For the CDR3, the DNA is TGCGCCAGCAGCTTAGACCCTACTGCCCCTGAAGCTTTCTTT. Translating it yields CASSLDPTAPEAFF.

This chain joins TRBV6-1 and TRBJ1-2, with D perhaps matching TRBD1 (5 bases). V was trimmed by 11 bases and J by 1 base, leaving 14 bases between them. Germline V lookup: CDR1 MNHNS, CDR2 SASEGT. The CDR3 sequence is 13 residues long. CDR3 residues: CAVARAINYGYTF. In DNA form, the CDR3 reads TGTGCCGTGGCCAGGGCGATTAACTATGGCTACACCTTC.

This clonotype was seen a few times. The J gene is TRBJ2-2, the V gene TRBV20-1, with D possibly TRBD1 on 5 matching bases. V lost 3 bases and J lost 5, with 10 bases in between. Looked up from germline, CDR1 is DFQATT and CDR2 is SNEGSKA (reference sequence). The CDR3 is 13 amino acids. Written as DNA, the CDR3 is TGCAGTGCTAGCCCGACAGATACCGGGGAGCTGTTTTTT. Its protein is CSASPTDTGELFF.

This clonotype was observed many times. The rearrangement uses TRBV7-9 and TRBJ2-4; no clear D gene. The CDR3 has 14 residues. Between the trimmed V and J ends, which lost 1 base and 3 bases, there was a span of 7 bases. CDR1 is SEHNR and CDR2 is FQNEAQ in the germline V gene (reference sequence). CDR3 region: CASSLVSLKNIQYF. As DNA, the CDR3 is TGTGCCAGCAGCTTAGTATCACTCAAAAACATTCAGTACTTC. Using reference TRBV7-9 and TRBJ2-4 for the parts outside the CDR3, the full variable domain is DTGVSQNPRHKITKRGQNVTFRCDPISEHNRLYWYRQTLGQGPEFLTYFQNEAQLEKSRLLSDRFSAERPKGSFSTLEIQRTEQGDSAMYLCASSLVSLKNIQYFGAGTRLSVL.

The rearrangement joins TRBV15 to TRBJ2-2; no clear D gene. Trimming shortened V by 0 bases and J by 7 bases, and 15 bases separated the two germline ends. This CDR3 region has 16 residues. Looked up from germline, CDR1 is LNHNV and CDR2 is YYDKDF (reference sequence). The DNA of the CDR3 is TGTGCCACCAGCAGAGATTTGGCGGAAAATGGCGGGGAGCTGTTTTTT. Amino acids: CATSRDLAENGGELFF. The variable domain in full, with the rest retrieved from reference TRBV15 and TRBJ2-2, is DAMVIQNPRYQVTQFGKPVTLSCSQTLNHNVMYWYQQKSSQAPKLLFHYYDKDFNNEADTPDNFQSRRPNTSFCFLDIRSPGLGDTAMYLCATSRDLAENGGELFFGEGSRLTVL.

The chain uses TRBV12-3 or TRBV12-4 and TRBJ2-3; 11 bases are shared with TRBD1. V trimming: 6 bases; J trimming: 4 bases; junction bases outside the gene matches: 3. The CDR3 is 14 residues long. The DNA for the CDR3 is TGTGCCAGCAGCCCGGACAGGGGGCCAGATACGCAGTATTTT. Translated, it gives CASSPDRGPDTQYF.

The sample holds many counts of this clonotype. The chain has TRBV5-1 and TRBJ2-1, with TRBD2 matching over 11 bases. The CDR3 contains 17 residues. V trimming: 1 base; J trimming: 4 bases; junction bases outside the gene matches: 7. Germline V CDR1 and CDR2: SGHRS, YFSETQ. CDR3 amino acids: CASSLIAGGPGYNEQFF. In DNA form, the CDR3 reads TGCGCCAGCAGCTTGATAGCGGGAGGGCCTGGGTACAATGAGCAGTTCTTC.

The chain carries TRBV30 and TRBJ2-2, with 7 bases fitting TRBD2. Germline V gene sequence: CDR1 GTSNPN, CDR2 SVGIG (reference sequence). This CDR3 contains 15 residues. J was trimmed by 8 bases and V by 7 bases; bases with no gene match: 16. The CDR3 sequence is CASQAGLAEKGELFF. The DNA for the CDR3 is TGTGCCTCCCAAGCAGGGCTAGCGGAGAAGGGGGAGCTGTTTTTT.

This clonotype came up a few times. This chain links TRBV15 with TRBJ2-1; a possible D gene is TRBD1 (6 bases). V was pared by 8 bases and J by 0 bases, with 17 bases between. The CDR3 is 16 residues long. In germline, CDR1 is LNHNV, CDR2 YYDKDF (reference sequence). DNA of the CDR3: TGTGCCACCCTAAGGGGCACAGGGCCCTCCTACAATGAGCAGTTCTTC. Encoded protein: CATLRGTGPSYNEQFF.

This clonotype showed up many times. This chain joins TRBV15 and TRBJ2-3; D may be TRBD1 or TRBD2 (5 bases each). The CDR3 loop spans 13 amino acids. Per germline, CDR1 LNHNV and CDR2 YYDKDF (reference sequence). Trimming removed 0 bases at V and 6 bases at J, with 7 bases between. In DNA form, the CDR3 reads TGTGCCACCAGCAGAGATTGGGACGATACGCAGTATTTT. This gives the protein CATSRDWDDTQYF.

Ten or more counts support this clonotype. The chain uses TRBV11-2 and TRBJ2-5; D is unclear. The CDR3 has 14 amino acids. Trimming removed 0 bases from V and 2 bases from J, with 7 bases in between. Germline CDR1 and CDR2: SGHAT and FQNNGV. This CDR3 reads CASSLDRLQETQYF. In DNA form, the CDR3 reads TGTGCCAGCAGCTTAGATCGCCTACAAGAGACCCAGTACTTC.

The chain recombines TRBV7-2 with TRBJ2-3, with a tentative D call TRBD1 (6 bases). V was cut by 4 bases and J by 11 bases, with 13 bases left in between. The CDR3 totals 12 residues. The germline V gene has CDR1 SGHTA and CDR2 FQGNSA. CDR3 region: CASSYMKGGQYF. DNA for the CDR3: TGTGCCAGCAGCTATATGAAAGGGGGGCAGTATTTT.

The CDR3 DNA reads TGTGCCAGCAGCGGGACAGGGGAAGCTTTCTTT. It translates to CASSGTGEAFF. V and J are TRBV11-2 and TRBJ1-1; TRBD1 aligns across 9 bases. The CDR3 is 11 residues long. CDR1 and CDR2 (germline): SGHAT, FQNNGV. Unmatched junction bases numbered 0, after V lost 5 bases and J lost 8 bases.

This clonotype was recorded a few times. J is TRBJ1-1 and V is TRBV7-2; D remains unclear. CDR3 length: 15 amino acids. Germline lookup yields CDR1 SGHTA and CDR2 FQGNSA. V lost 5 bases to trimming and J lost 1 base, with 14 bases between them. The CDR3 loop is CASSPPPVANTEAFF. CDR3 nucleotide sequence: TGTGCCAGCAGCCCTCCCCCTGTGGCGAACACTGAAGCTTTCTTT.

The CDR3 loop is CSARERGDYYNEQFF. CDR3 coding DNA: TGCAGTGCTAGAGAAAGAGGTGACTATTACAATGAGCAGTTCTTC. The chain combines TRBV20-1 with TRBJ2-1; possibly TRBD2 for D (5 bases). V shed 0 bases and J shed 4 bases, with 13 bases lying between them. This CDR3 contains 15 residues. The germline gives CDR1 DFQATT, CDR2 SNEGSKA (reference sequence).

CDR3 sequence: CASLRGENSYEQYF. CDR3 sequence (DNA): TGTGCCAGCCTACGGGGGGAGAACTCCTACGAGCAGTACTTC. V is TRBV7-9 and J is TRBJ2-7; 7 bases are a match to TRBD2. The CDR3 totals 14 residues. V trimming: 8 bases; J trimming: 0 bases; junction bases outside the gene matches: 7. Germline lookup yields CDR1 SEHNR and CDR2 FQNEAQ (reference sequence).

This clonotype showed up many times. CDR3 in amino acids: CSVAATGPYYEQYF. DNA of the CDR3: TGCAGCGTTGCCGCGACCGGCCCATACTACGAGCAGTACTTC. The J gene is TRBJ2-7, the V gene TRBV29-1, with D unclear. Trimming stripped 4 bases from V and 3 bases from J, with 16 bases between. The CDR3 extends over 14 amino acids. Germline V gene lookup returns CDR1 SQVTM and CDR2 ANQGSEA.

This clonotype has ten or more counts. This chain joins TRBV6-4 and TRBJ2-2, with TRBD2 as a possible D gene (6 bases). Germline V gene sequence: CDR1 MRHNA, CDR2 SNTAGT. V lost 4 bases and J 3 bases, leaving 9 bases between the germline ends. This CDR3 is 14 amino acids long. The CDR3 bases are TGTGCCAGCAGTGGGTCTAGCGACACCGGGGAGCTGTTTTTT. This sequence encodes CASSGSSDTGELFF.

This clonotype was seen only a few times. This chain's CDR3 is CASSLAAANYGYTF. The DNA of the CDR3 is TGTGCCAGCAGTTTAGCGGCGGCAAACTATGGCTACACCTTC. V and J are TRBV12-3 or TRBV12-4 and TRBJ1-2, with D uncertain. Trimming cost V 0 bases and J 2 bases, with 7 bases left between them. CDR3 length: 14 amino acids.

The sample holds a few counts of this clonotype. The rearrangement links TRBV6-2 or TRBV6-3 to TRBJ2-1; 10 bases line up with TRBD2. Germline V gene sequence: CDR1 MNHEY, CDR2 SVGEGT. V lost 6 bases, J lost 9 bases, and 8 bases stayed unmatched. CDR3 size: 14 residues. The CDR3 loop reads CASSLSLAGGEQFF. The CDR3 DNA follows: TGTGCCAGCAGCCTCTCCTTAGCGGGAGGTGAGCAGTTCTTC.

This clonotype was seen many times. The chain combines TRBV7-9 with TRBJ2-3; D is uncertain. Germline V CDR1 and CDR2: SEHNR, FQNEAQ (reference sequence). Trimming removed 1 base from V and 6 bases from J, with 8 bases in between. CDR3 length: 13 residues. The CDR3 spells CASSLDTEDTQYF. CDR3 in DNA: TGTGCCAGCAGCTTAGATACGGAGGATACGCAGTATTTT.

This clonotype was observed at least ten times. The chain links TRBV20-1 to TRBJ2-2, with no clear D. The length of the CDR3 is 14 residues. V gave up 7 bases and J gave up 3 bases, with 15 bases separating them. In germline, CDR1 is DFQATT, CDR2 SNEGSKA (reference sequence). CDR3 residues: CSGAGQRDTGELFF. CDR3 sequence (DNA): TGCAGTGGGGCTGGGCAGAGAGACACCGGGGAGCTGTTTTTT.

This clonotype came up a few times. The chain carries TRBV9 and TRBJ1-2; TRBD1 matches at 9 bases. This CDR3 spans 15 amino acids. CDR1 SGDLS and CDR2 YYNGEE come from the germline V gene. The V and J ends lost 3 bases and 3 bases, in that order; junction bases with no gene match: 6. The CDR3 reads CASSDYRDRDYGYTF. The CDR3 DNA sequence: TGTGCCAGCAGCGATTACCGGGACAGGGACTATGGCTACACCTTC. Complete variable domain (other parts from reference TRBV9 and TRBJ1-2): DSGVTQTPKHLITATGQRVTLRCSPRSGDLSVYWYQQSLDQGLQFLIQYYNGEERAKGNILERFSAQQFPDLHSELNLSSLELGDSALYFCASSDYRDRDYGYTFGSGTRLTVV.